What follows are 12 T cell receptor beta chains derived from one specimen sequenced in a study of blood T cell repertoires in COVID-19. Only in-frame clones appear in the TCRdb table, and some are missing; sequencing was by immunoSEQ multiplex PCR. Of tens of thousands of clones in the sample, roughly 90% are singletons; the top ten hold around 4.2%. The sample comprised peripheral blood. These receptors were obtained from a man aged 70-80 years with acute or convalescent COVID-19.

This clone has only one observation. The V gene is TRBV19, the J gene TRBJ2-7, with D tentatively TRBD1 (6 bases). The CDR3 extends over 13 amino acids. Germline CDR1 is LNHDA and CDR2 is SQIVND (reference sequence). The germline V and J ends were trimmed by 3 bases and 7 bases, with 13 bases remaining between them. The CDR3 DNA reads as TGTGCCAGTAGTATTGACAGGACGACGGAGCAGTACTTC. This sequence encodes CASSIDRTTEQYF.

The chain has TRBV7-2 and TRBJ2-1; 9 bases agree with TRBD1. The J segment lost 3 bases and the V segment lost 8 bases, leaving 11 bases of the junction unmatched. CDR3 size: 16 residues. Germline V gene data show CDR1 as SGHTA and CDR2 as FQGNSA. In DNA form, the CDR3 reads TGTGCCAGCCTTTTCTTCCGGGACAGGGACTACAATGAGCAGTTCTTC. This encodes CASLFFRDRDYNEQFF.

The V and J genes are TRBV9 and TRBJ1-4; a weak D match, TRBD1 (6 bases). Germline V gene lookup returns CDR1 SGDLS and CDR2 YYNGEE. V was clipped by 0 bases and J by 0 bases, with 12 bases between them. The CDR3 runs to 17 residues. CDR3 sequence reads: CASSVGGRGTTNEKLFF. As DNA, the CDR3 is TGTGCCAGCAGCGTAGGGGGCAGGGGAACAACTAATGAAAAACTGTTTTTT.

This chain links TRBV7-9 with TRBJ2-2; D unclear. The V end was cut by 5 bases, the J end by 7 bases, with 17 bases between. CDR1 SEHNR and CDR2 FQNEAQ come from the germline V gene (reference sequence). The CDR3 length is 15 residues. CDR3 amino acids: CASSISPGSVGELFF. In nucleotides, the CDR3 is TGTGCCAGCAGCATTAGTCCCGGGTCGGTCGGGGAGCTGTTTTTT.

The chain recombines TRBV27 with TRBJ1-1; 12 bases fit TRBD1. Trimming took 6 bases from V and 0 from J; bases not matched to a gene: 2. This CDR3 has 15 amino acids. Germline-derived CDR1 and CDR2 are MNHEY and SMNVEV (reference sequence). In DNA form, the CDR3 reads TGTGCCAGCAGGGGACAGGGGGCGTTGAACACTGAAGCTTTCTTT. Translated: CASRGQGALNTEAFF.

The chain couples TRBV4-2 to TRBJ2-1; possible D gene TRBD2, 7 bases. V lost 1 base, J lost 4 bases, and 11 bases lay in between. CDR1 LGHNA and CDR2 YNFKEQ come from the germline V gene. The CDR3 runs to 15 residues. The CDR3 DNA reads TGTGCCAGCAGCCAAGGAGGGGGGGTGTACAATGAGCAGTTCTTC. Amino acids: CASSQGGGVYNEQFF.

The genes are TRBV5-6 and TRBJ1-3, with 10 bases lining up with TRBD1. The CDR3 is made up of 17 amino acids. V gave up 2 bases and J gave up 0 bases; unmatched junction bases: 5. Looked up from germline, CDR1 is SGHDT and CDR2 is YYEEEE. CDR3 DNA sequence: TGTGCCAGCAGCTTAAGACGGGACAGGGGCTCTGGAAACACCATATATTTT. Translated: CASSLRRDRGSGNTIYF.

The rearrangement uses TRBV19 and TRBJ2-5, with 8 positions matching TRBD2. The J segment lost 4 bases and the V segment lost 1 base, leaving 5 bases of the junction unmatched. Looked up from germline, CDR1 is LNHDA and CDR2 is SQIVND (reference sequence). This CDR3 spans 15 amino acids. The CDR3 loop is CASSIAGGRVETQYF. In DNA form, the CDR3 reads TGTGCCAGTAGTATAGCGGGGGGGCGCGTAGAGACCCAGTACTTC.

The J gene is TRBJ1-5, the V gene TRBV7-2; TRBD1 aligns across 9 bases. The CDR3 is made up of 18 amino acids. Looked up from germline, CDR1 is SGHTA and CDR2 is FQGNSA. Trimming took 5 bases from V and 2 from J; bases not matched to a gene: 13. The CDR3 coding sequence is TGTGCCAGCAGCCCAGCGCCTTACAGGGGGCGCGGCAATCAGCCCCAGCATTTT. This gives the protein CASSPAPYRGRGNQPQHF. Combining the CDR3 with reference TRBV7-2 and TRBJ1-5 gives the whole variable domain GAGVSQSPSNKVTEKGKDVELRCDPISGHTALYWYRQSLGQGLEFLIYFQGNSAPDKSGLPSDRFSAERTGGSVSTLTIQRTQQEDSAVYLCASSPAPYRGRGNQPQHFGDGTRLSIL.

The chain uses TRBV24-1 and TRBJ2-5; D might be TRBD1 (6 bases). The CDR3 totals 14 residues. The V gene lost 8 bases and the J gene lost 4 bases, with 16 bases spanning the gap. Per germline, CDR1 KGHDR and CDR2 SFDVKD. CDR3 amino acids: CATMGQGIRETQYF. Here the CDR3 DNA reads TGTGCCACCATGGGGCAGGGGATCAGAGAGACCCAGTACTTC.

The chain couples TRBV7-9 to TRBJ1-4; no definite D call. The CDR3 totals 13 residues. Trimming left V 2 bases short and J 6 bases short, with 7 bases between. Germline loops: CDR1 SEHNR, CDR2 FQNEAQ (reference sequence). The CDR3 nucleotides read TGTGCCAGCAGCTTAACCGGGGATGAAAAACTGTTTTTT. Translated: CASSLTGDEKLFF.

This chain joins TRBV19 and TRBJ1-1, with TRBD1 identical over 7 bases. The CDR3 consists of 14 residues. Germline CDR1 is LNHDA and CDR2 is SQIVND (reference sequence). V dropped 7 bases and J dropped 0; count of bases not matched to a gene: 5. The CDR3, as DNA: TGTGCCAGTACCACGGGACAGATGAACACTGAAGCTTTCTTT. Amino acid sequence: CASTTGQMNTEAFF.